Listed here is a single TCR beta chain. These data are taken from a study of healthy donors' naive CD4 and CD8 T cells. From germline, CDR1 is LNHDA and CDR2 SQIVND (reference sequence). This CDR3 region has 13 residues. The junction had 5 bases not matched to a gene; V was cut back by 10 bases and J by 5 bases. Each TCR library used 500 ng of total RNA and a linear amplification protocol. TCRdb reprocessed the reads via MiXCR and lists one record per CDR3 protein. The sample records some 190,000 distinct CDR3 sequences, about 74% being singletons. The sequence was collected from a pool of human donors in good health; the sample pools cells from several healthy donors. Sequenced sample: naive CD4+ and CD8+ T cells sorted from blood, pooled from several donors. This sequence joins TRBV19 and TRBJ1-4; 9 nucleotides align to TRBD1. For the CDR3, the DNA is TGTGCCACCGGGACAGGGTGGAATGAAAAACTGTTTTTT. This gives the protein CATGTGWNEKLFF.